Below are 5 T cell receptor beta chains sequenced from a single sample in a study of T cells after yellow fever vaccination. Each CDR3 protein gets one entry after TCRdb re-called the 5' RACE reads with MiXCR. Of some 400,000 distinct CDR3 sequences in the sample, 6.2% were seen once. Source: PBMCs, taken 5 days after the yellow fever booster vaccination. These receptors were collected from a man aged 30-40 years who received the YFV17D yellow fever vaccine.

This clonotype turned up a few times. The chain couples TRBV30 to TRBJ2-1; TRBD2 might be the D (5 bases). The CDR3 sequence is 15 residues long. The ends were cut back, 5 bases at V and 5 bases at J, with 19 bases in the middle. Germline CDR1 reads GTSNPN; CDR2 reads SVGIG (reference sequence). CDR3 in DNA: TGTGCCTGGCACCCTTGGGGAGCGGACCACAATGAGCAGTTCTTC. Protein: CAWHPWGADHNEQFF.

CDR3 protein: CASSYSWTGTGYNEQFF. The CDR3, as DNA: TGTGCCAGCAGTTACTCGTGGACCGGGACAGGATATAATGAGCAGTTCTTC. The V and J genes are TRBV6-5 and TRBJ2-1; 8 nucleotides agree with TRBD1. The CDR3 contains 17 residues. Looked up from germline, CDR1 is MNHEY and CDR2 is SVGAGI. Unmatched junction bases numbered 11, after V lost 0 bases and J lost 7 bases.

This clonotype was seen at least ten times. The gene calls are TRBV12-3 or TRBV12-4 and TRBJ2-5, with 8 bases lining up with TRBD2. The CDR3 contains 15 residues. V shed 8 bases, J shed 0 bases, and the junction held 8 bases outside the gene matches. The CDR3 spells CASLREGGYQETQYF. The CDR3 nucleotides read TGTGCCAGCCTCCGGGAGGGGGGGTACCAAGAGACCCAGTACTTC.

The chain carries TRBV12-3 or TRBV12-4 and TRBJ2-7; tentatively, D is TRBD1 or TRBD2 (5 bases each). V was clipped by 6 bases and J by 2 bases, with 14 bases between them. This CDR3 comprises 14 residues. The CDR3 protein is CASSLLGPPYEQYF. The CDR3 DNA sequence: TGTGCCAGCAGCCTCCTGGGACCCCCCTACGAGCAGTACTTC.

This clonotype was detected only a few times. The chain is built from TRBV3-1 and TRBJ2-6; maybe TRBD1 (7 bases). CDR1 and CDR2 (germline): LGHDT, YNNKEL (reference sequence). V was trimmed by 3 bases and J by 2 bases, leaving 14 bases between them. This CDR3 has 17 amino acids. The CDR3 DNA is TGTGCCAGCAGCCAGGACAGGTGGAGGGCTGGGGCCAACGTCCTGACTTTC. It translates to CASSQDRWRAGANVLTF.